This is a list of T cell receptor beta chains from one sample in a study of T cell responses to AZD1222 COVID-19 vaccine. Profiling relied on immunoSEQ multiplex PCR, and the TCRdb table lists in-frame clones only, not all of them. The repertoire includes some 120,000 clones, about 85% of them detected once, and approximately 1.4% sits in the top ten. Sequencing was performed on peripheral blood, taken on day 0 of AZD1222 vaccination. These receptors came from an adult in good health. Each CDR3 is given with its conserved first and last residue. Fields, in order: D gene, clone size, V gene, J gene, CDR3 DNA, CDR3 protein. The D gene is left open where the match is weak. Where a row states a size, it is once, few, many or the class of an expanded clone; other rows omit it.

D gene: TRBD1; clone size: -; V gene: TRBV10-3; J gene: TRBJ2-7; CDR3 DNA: TGTGCCATCAGTGAAAGGACAGGGACCTCCTACGAGCAGTACTTC; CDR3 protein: CAISERTGTSYEQYF
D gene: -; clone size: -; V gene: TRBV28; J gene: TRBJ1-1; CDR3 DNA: TGTGCCCTTTCTGGCGGTTTGAACACTGAAGCTTTCTTT; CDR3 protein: CALSGGLNTEAFF
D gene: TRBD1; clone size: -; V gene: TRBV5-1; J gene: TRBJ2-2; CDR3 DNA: TGCGCCAGCAGCGACACAGGGGGAACCGGGGAGCTGTTTTTT; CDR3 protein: CASSDTGGTGELFF
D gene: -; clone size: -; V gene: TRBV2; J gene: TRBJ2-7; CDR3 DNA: TGTGCCACCAGACCCGGGCTACCCGCCTACGAGCAGTACTTC; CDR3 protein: CATRPGLPAYEQYF
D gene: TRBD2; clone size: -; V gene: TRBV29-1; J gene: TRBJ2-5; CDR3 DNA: TGCAGCGTTGAGGGTAGCGGGGGGGTCAGGGAGACCCAGTACTTC; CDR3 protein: CSVEGSGGVRETQYF
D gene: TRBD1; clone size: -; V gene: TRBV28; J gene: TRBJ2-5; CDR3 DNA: TGTGCCAGCAGTTTTTCAGGGACAGGTCGGCGGGAGACCCAGTACTTC; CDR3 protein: CASSFSGTGRRETQYF
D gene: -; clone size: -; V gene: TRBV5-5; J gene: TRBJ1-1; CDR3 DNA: TGTGCCAGCAGCTTTGGATCCAGCGTGAACACTGAAGCTTTCTTT; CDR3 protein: CASSFGSSVNTEAFF
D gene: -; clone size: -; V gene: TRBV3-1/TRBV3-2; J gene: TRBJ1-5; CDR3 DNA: TGTGCCAGCAGCCAAGGACGGGATCGCAATCAGCCCCAGCATTTT; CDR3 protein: CASSQGRDRNQPQHF
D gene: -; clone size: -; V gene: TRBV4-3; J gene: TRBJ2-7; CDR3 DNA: TGCGCCAGCAGCCAGCTAGGGATTCCTTACGAGCAGTACTTC; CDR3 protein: CASSQLGIPYEQYF
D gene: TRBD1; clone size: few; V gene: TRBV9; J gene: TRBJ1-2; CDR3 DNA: TGTGCCAGCAGCGTCGGGACAGAGGGCGGCTACACCTTC; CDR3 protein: CASSVGTEGGYTF
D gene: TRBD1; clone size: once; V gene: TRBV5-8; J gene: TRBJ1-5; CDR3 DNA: TGTGCCAGCAGCACGGTGGGACAGATCAATCAGCCCCAGCATTTT; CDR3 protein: CASSTVGQINQPQHF
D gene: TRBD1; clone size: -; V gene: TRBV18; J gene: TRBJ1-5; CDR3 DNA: TGTGCCAGCTCACCATCCGACAGGGGGAATCAGCCCCAGCATTTT; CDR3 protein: CASSPSDRGNQPQHF
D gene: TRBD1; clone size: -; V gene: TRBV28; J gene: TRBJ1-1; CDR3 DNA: TGTGCCAGCAGTTCAGGGGGCTCGGGCACTGAAGCTTTCTTT; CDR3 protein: CASSSGGSGTEAFF
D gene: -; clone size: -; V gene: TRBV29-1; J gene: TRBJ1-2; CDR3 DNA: TGCAGCGTTGGAAGGGTGGGGGGCTACACCTTC; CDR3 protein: CSVGRVGGYTF
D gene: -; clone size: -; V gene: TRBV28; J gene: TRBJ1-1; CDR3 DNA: TGTGCCAGCAGTTCCGGGTTGGGTATTACTGAAGCTTTCTTT; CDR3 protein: CASSSGLGITEAFF
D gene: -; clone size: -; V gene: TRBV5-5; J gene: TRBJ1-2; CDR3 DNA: TGTGCCAGCAGCTTTAGGGATGTCGATGGCTACACCTTC; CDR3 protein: CASSFRDVDGYTF
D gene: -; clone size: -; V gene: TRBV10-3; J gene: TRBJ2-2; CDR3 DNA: TGTGCCATCAGTGACGGGACACCCCCTCCCGGGGAGCTGTTTTTT; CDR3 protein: CAISDGTPPPGELFF
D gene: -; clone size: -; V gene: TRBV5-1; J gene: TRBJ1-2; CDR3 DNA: TGCGCCAGCAGCTTGGCAGGGAATAACTATGGCTACACCTTC; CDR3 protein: CASSLAGNNYGYTF
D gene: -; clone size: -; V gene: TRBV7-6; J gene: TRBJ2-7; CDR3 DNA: TGTGCCAGCAGCTCATACCCTCGGCAGCCCTACGAGCAGTACTTC; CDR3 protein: CASSSYPRQPYEQYF
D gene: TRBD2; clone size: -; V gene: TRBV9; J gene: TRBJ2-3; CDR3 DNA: TGTGCCAGCAGCGTGACTAGCGGGGGCCTGGGGGGAGATACGCAGTATTTT; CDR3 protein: CASSVTSGGLGGDTQYF
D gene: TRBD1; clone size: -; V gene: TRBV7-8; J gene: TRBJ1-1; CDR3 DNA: TGTGCCAGCAGCCCCGGGACAGGGGCCAACACTGAAGCTTTCTTT; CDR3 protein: CASSPGTGANTEAFF
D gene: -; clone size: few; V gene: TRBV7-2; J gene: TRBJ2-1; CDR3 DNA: TGTGCCAGCAGCCGGGATAGGGGGGGGAATGAGCAGTTCTTC; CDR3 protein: CASSRDRGGNEQFF
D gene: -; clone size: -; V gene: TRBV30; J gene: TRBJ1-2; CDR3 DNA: TGTGCCTGGAGTGTAGCCAGGGATGGCTACACCTTC; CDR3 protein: CAWSVARDGYTF
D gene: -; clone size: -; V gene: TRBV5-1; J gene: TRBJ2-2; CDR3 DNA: TGCGCCAGCAGCCCCGAGGGGAGCGCGTCCGGGGAGCTGTTTTTT; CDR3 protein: CASSPEGSASGELFF
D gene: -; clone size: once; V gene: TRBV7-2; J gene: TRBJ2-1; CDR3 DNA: TGTGCCAGCAGCCACCCCAGGGGGACTGACAATGAGCAGTTCTTC; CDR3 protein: CASSHPRGTDNEQFF
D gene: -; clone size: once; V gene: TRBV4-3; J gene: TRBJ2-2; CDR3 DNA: TGCGCCAGCAGCCAAGATTCTAGCGCGAACACCGGGGAGCTGTTTTTT; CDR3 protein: CASSQDSSANTGELFF
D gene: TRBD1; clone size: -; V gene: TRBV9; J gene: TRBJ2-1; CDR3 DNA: TGTGCCAGCAGCGTAGAGGGACAGACTTACAATGAGCAGTTCTTC; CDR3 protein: CASSVEGQTYNEQFF
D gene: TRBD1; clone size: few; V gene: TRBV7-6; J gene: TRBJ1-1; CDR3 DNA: TGTGCCAGCAGCGCACTAGACAGGGGCATGGTCACTGAAGCTTTCTTT; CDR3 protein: CASSALDRGMVTEAFF
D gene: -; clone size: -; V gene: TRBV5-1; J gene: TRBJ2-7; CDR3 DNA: TGCGCCAGCAGCTTGTGGGACACCGACTACGAGCAGTACTTC; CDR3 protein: CASSLWDTDYEQYF
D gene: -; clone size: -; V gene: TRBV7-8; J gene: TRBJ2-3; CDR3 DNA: TGTGCCAGCAGCTTCGGTTCACGGGGCACAGATACGCAGTATTTT; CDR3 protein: CASSFGSRGTDTQYF
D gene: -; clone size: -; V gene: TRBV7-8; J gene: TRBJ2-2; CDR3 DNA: TGTGCCAGCAGCTTAAGGGGGGCGGTGAACACCGGGGAGCTGTTTTTT; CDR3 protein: CASSLRGAVNTGELFF
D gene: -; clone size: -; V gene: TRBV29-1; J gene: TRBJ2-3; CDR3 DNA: TGCAGCGTTGAAGTACGCTCCGTCACAGATACGCAGTATTTT; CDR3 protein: CSVEVRSVTDTQYF
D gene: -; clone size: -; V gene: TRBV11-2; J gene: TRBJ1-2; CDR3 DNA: TGTGCCAGCAGCCCACTGAAGGGTCAGACTAACTATGGCTACACCTTC; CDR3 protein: CASSPLKGQTNYGYTF
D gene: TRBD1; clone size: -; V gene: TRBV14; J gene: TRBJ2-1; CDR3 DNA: TGTGCCAGCAGCCAAGCTAGGGACAGTGAGCAGTTCTTC; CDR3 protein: CASSQARDSEQFF
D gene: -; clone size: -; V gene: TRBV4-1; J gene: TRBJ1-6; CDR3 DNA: TGCGCCAGCAGCCAAGATCGTGGAGGGGATCGGAATTCACCCCTCCACTTT; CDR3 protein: CASSQDRGGDRNSPLHF